This TCR beta chain was profiled in a study of immune evolution from preneoplasia to lung adenocarcinoma. Study observations and caveats: From normal lung to invasive adenocarcinoma, top clone frequencies appeared to decrease. Clonality was highest in normal lung, lower in later-stage lesions apparently.

As to this clone: The antigen is unknown.

Resections took place in Japan or China from about 2014 to 2017. Two lung cancer pathologists independently confirmed each histologic diagnosis. Germline V gene lookup returns CDR1 MNHNY and CDR2 SVGAGI (reference sequence). The CDR3 is made up of 15 amino acids. V was trimmed by 6 bases and J by 3 bases, leaving 18 bases between them. TCRdb's copy holds only in-frame clones and misses some; the assay was immunoSEQ multiplex PCR. Of a few thousand clones in the sample, roughly 85% are singletons; the top ten hold about 28%. The source is a person aged 55-75 years with lung adenocarcinoma. The rearrangement joins TRBV6-6 to TRBJ2-7; possibly TRBD1 or TRBD2 for D (5 bases each). The sample taken for sequencing was FFPE normal lung tissue adjacent to the tumor. CDR3 nucleotide sequence: TGTGCCAGCAGCAATTACAAAGGGACCCTCTACGAGCAGTACTTC. It codes for CASSNYKGTLYEQYF.